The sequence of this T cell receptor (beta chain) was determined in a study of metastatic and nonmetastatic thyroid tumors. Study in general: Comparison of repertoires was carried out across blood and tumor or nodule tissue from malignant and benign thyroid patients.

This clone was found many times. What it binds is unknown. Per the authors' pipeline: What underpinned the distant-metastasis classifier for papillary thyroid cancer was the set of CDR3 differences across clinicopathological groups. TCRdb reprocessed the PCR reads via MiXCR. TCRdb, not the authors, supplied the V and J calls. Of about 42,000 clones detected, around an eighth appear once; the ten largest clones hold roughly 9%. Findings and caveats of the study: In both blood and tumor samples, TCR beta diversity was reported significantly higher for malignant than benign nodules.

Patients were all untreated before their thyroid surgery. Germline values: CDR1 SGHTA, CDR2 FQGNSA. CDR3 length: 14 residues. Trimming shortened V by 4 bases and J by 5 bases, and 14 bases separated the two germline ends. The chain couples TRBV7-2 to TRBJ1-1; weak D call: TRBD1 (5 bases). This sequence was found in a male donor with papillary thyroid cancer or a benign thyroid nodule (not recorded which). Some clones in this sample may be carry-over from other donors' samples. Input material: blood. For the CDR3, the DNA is TGTGCCAGCAGCTCAGAGGGGTGGGAGACTGAAGCTTTCTTT. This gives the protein CASSSEGWETEAFF.